Presented here are 9 T cell receptor beta chains from one specimen sequenced in a study of T cells in women clearing cervical HPV infection (dated by TCRdb to the late 2010s). The library was prepared using the immunoSEQ multiplex PCR assay. The immuneACCESS repertoire file appears here via TCRdb, limited to in-frame rearrangements. These files lack a portion of the clones; in checked studies, under half of the deficit traces to unresolved V genes, and the cause of the others is not known. The sample has some 39,000 clones on record. Around 5.8% of the sample is in the top ten clones. The specimen was blood buffy coat. These receptors were taken from a woman aged 18 to 75 with a cervical HPV16 infection that either progressed to CIN3+ or cleared (not recorded which).

Note on this clone: The read finishes 3 residues shy of the CDR3 end, and the germline J gene is used to complete it. V gene TRBV7-9 combines with J gene TRBJ1-2, with D uncertain. There are 15 residues in the CDR3. Germline CDR1 is SEHNR and CDR2 is FQNEAQ (reference sequence). CDR3 residues: CASSSTVQVHNDYTF. CDR3 DNA, as far as it was read: TGTGCCAGCAGCTCGACGGTTCAGGTTCACAATGAC.

On this clone: The CDR3 is cut off 3 residues early in the read; its end comes from the germline J gene. The chain joins TRBV28 to TRBJ2-5; 16 nucleotides match TRBD2. CDR3 length: 15 residues. Germline V CDR1 and CDR2: MDHEN, SYDVKM. The sequenced CDR3 bases are TGTGCCAGCAGACTAGGGACTAGCGGGGGGGACACC. Encoded protein: CASRLGTSGGDT. The full-length CDR3 reads as CASRLGTSGGDTQYF.

A note on this clone: The CDR3 extends 3 residues past the end of the read, so its final part is completed from the germline J gene. This chain joins TRBV6-4 and TRBJ2-1; TRBD2 matches 11 bases. The germline V gene encodes CDR1 MRHNA and CDR2 SNTAGT. V shed 0 bases, J shed 0 bases, and the junction held 4 bases outside the gene matches. CDR3 length: 18 amino acids. CDR3 loop: CASSDSALAGGSYNEQFF. The part of the CDR3 DNA that was read is TGTGCCAGCAGTGACTCGGCGCTAGCGGGAGGCTCCTACAATGAG.

Comment on this clone: The read gets to within 3 residues of the CDR3 end, and the germline J gene fills in the rest. The chain joins TRBV10-3 to TRBJ2-5; 8 bases line up with TRBD2. Germline-derived CDR1 and CDR2 are ENHRY and SYGVKD. The CDR3 is 14 amino acids. V lost 3 bases, J lost 6 bases, and 6 bases stayed unmatched. The covered CDR3 bases are TGTGCCATCAGTGAAGTGGGTAGCGGGAAGACC. Protein product: CAISEVGSGKT. The CDR3 in full is CAISEVGSGKTQYF.

Turning to this clone: The read ends 3 residues early relative to the CDR3; the germline J gene fills the gap. This chain links TRBV10-1 with TRBJ2-2; 11 nucleotides align to TRBD2. Looked up from germline, CDR1 is WNHNN and CDR2 is SYGVQD (reference sequence). CDR3 length: 17 residues. Trimming took 5 bases from V and 0 from J; bases not matched to a gene: 5. This CDR3 reads CASSRSGRATNTGELFF. The CDR3 bases that were read are TGCGCCAGCAGTCGTAGCGGGAGGGCCACGAACACCGGGGAG.

As to this clone: The CDR3 end is not reached by the read, which stops 3 residues before it; the germline J gene fills it in. The chain employs TRBV15 and TRBJ1-2; no reliable D call. The CDR3 runs 14 residues. CDR1 is LNHNV and CDR2 is YYDKDF in the germline V gene (reference sequence). Trimming stripped 0 bases from V and 4 bases from J, with 9 bases between. The DNA read from the CDR3 is TGTGCCACCAGCAGAGATAAGGCGGGCTATGGC. This codes for CATSRDKAGYG. The whole CDR3 sequence reads CATSRDKAGYGYTF.

CDR3 bases read: TGTGCCTGGAGCGTGGACAGGGGGCATAATGAAAAA. Protein sequence: CAWSVDRGHNEK. The complete CDR3 sequence is CAWSVDRGHNEKLFF. The J gene is TRBJ1-4, the V gene TRBV30; TRBD1 matches 11 bases. The sequenced fragment ends 3 residues before the CDR3 boundary, so the rest is inferred from the germline J gene. V dropped 3 bases and J dropped 4; count of bases not matched to a gene: 4. Germline CDR1 GTSNPN, CDR2 SVGIG (reference sequence). This CDR3 comprises 15 residues.

In regard to this clone: The CDR3 is cut off 3 residues early in the read; its end comes from the germline J gene. The V gene is TRBV7-9, the J gene TRBJ1-2, with D unresolved. CDR3 length: 13 residues. Looked up from germline, CDR1 is SEHNR and CDR2 is FQNEAQ (reference sequence). CDR3 bases read: TGTGCCAGCAGGCGGACTAGCGGGAGTGAC. Encoded protein: CASRRTSGSD. Given in full, the CDR3 is CASRRTSGSDYTF.

In regard to this clone: The read terminates 3 residues before the CDR3 end, so the remaining end is supplied by the germline J gene. This chain joins TRBV7-6 and TRBJ2-7; maybe TRBD1 (6 bases). The CDR3 consists of 14 residues. Germline CDR1 and CDR2: SGHVS and FNYEAQ. The germline V and J ends were trimmed by 1 base and 3 bases, with 10 bases remaining between them. CDR3 amino acids: CASSLDQGHYEQYF. Incomplete CDR3 DNA: TGTGCCAGCAGCTTAGACCAGGGGCACTACGAG.